Below, one TCR beta chain is given with its context. As yet, its antigen is unknown. TCRdb's table, derived via immunoSEQ multiplex PCR, lists solely in-frame clones and lacks some. The repertoire includes about 260,000 clones, 90% of them detected once, and 2.5% to 3.5% sits in the top ten. The data derive from a study of cytomegalovirus exposure and HLA in healthy donors. In the study overall: The 90 to 150 validation repertoires matched the roughly 630 first-cohort repertoires in platform, a later analysis reported. The study, taken as a whole, reports: According to a subsequent analysis, TCR clusters identified in the first cohort showed a tendency to co-occur across the 100 to 150 validation repertoires.

Trimming cost V 0 bases and J 0 bases; bases outside gene matches: 8. This CDR3 is 20 amino acids long. Germline V gene data show CDR1 as LGHNT and CDR2 as FRNRAP. The sequence came from a woman aged 25 to 45 in good health and CMV-seronegative. Input material: PBMCs. The chain carries TRBV12-5 and TRBJ2-1; 13 positions agree with TRBD2. CDR3 loop: CASGLVLGLAGVSSYNEQFF. CDR3 in DNA: TGTGCTAGTGGTTTGGTACTTGGACTAGCGGGGGTTAGCTCCTACAATGAGCAGTTCTTC.